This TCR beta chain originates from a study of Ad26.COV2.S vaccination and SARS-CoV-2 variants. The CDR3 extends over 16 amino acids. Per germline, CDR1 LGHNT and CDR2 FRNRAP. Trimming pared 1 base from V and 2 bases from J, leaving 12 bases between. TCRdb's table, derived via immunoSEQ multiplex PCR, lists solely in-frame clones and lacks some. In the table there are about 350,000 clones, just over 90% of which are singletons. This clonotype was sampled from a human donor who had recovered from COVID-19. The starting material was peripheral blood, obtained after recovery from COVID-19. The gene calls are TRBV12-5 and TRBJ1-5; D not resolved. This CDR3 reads CASGLGSQNRNQPQHF. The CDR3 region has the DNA TGTGCTAGTGGTTTGGGGTCACAGAACCGCAATCAGCCCCAGCATTTT. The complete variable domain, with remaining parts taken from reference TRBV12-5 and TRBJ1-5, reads DARVTQTPRHKVTEMGQEVTMRCQPILGHNTVFWYRQTMMQGLELLAYFRNRAPLDDSGMPKDRFSAEMPDATLATLKIQPSEPRDSAVYFCASGLGSQNRNQPQHFGDGTRLSIL.